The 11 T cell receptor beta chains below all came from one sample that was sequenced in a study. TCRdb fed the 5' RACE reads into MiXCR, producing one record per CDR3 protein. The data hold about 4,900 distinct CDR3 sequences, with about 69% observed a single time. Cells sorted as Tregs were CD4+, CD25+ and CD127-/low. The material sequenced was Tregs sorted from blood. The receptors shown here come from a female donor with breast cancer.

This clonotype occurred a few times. CDR3 nucleotide sequence: TGCAGTGCTAGAGATTCCGGCTACGAGCAGTACTTC. Its protein is CSARDSGYEQYF. The V and J genes are TRBV20-1 and TRBJ2-7, with unresolved D. The CDR3 runs to 12 residues. V lost 0 bases, J lost 3 bases, and 6 bases lay in between. Germline V gene data show CDR1 as DFQATT and CDR2 as SNEGSKA (reference sequence).

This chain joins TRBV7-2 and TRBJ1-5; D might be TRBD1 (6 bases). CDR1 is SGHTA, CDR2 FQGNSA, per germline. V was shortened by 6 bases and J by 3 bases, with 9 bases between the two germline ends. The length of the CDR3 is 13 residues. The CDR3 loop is CASSRQANQPQHF. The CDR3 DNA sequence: TGTGCCAGCAGTCGACAGGCCAATCAGCCCCAGCATTTT.

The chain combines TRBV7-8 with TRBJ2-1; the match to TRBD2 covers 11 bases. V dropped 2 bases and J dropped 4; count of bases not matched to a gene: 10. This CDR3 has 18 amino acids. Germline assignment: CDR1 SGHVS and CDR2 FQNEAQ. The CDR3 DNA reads TGTGCCAGCAGCTTAACTCCCTGGACTAGCGGGCAGTACAATGAGCAGTTCTTC. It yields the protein CASSLTPWTSGQYNEQFF.

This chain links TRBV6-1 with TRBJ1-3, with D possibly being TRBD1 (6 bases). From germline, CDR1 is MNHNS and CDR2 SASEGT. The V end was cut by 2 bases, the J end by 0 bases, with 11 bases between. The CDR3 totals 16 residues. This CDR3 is CASSEQRQDSGNTIYF. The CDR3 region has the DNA TGTGCCAGCAGTGAACAACGACAGGACTCTGGAAACACCATATATTTT.

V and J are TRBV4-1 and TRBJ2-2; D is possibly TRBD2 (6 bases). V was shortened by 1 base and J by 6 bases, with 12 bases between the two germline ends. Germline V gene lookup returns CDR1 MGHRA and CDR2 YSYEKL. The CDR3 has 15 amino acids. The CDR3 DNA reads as TGCGCCAGCAGCCAAGTTGGGACTCTGGCCGGGGAGCTGTTTTTT. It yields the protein CASSQVGTLAGELFF.

CDR3 amino acids: CASSDPGTGGRYGNQPQHF. For the CDR3, the DNA is TGTGCCAGCAGCGACCCAGGGACAGGGGGCAGGTATGGCAATCAGCCCCAGCATTTT. The J gene is TRBJ1-5, the V gene TRBV9; 12 nucleotides agree with TRBD1. The CDR3 length is 19 residues. Germline CDR1 reads SGDLS; CDR2 reads YYNGEE. Trimming removed 3 bases from V and 2 bases from J; junction bases left unmatched: 12.

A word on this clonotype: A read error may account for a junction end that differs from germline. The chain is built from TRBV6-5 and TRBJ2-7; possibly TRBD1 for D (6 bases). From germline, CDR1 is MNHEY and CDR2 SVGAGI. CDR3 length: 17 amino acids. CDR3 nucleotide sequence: TGTGCCATCAGTGAGACCCACAGGGATTGGGAGTTTTACGAGCAGTACTTC. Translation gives CAISETHRDWEFYEQYF.

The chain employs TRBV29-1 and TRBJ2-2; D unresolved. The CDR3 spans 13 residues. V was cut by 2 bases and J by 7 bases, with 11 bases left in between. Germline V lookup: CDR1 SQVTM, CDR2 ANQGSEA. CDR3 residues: CSVELVKSGELFF. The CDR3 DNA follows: TGCAGCGTTGAATTAGTCAAGAGCGGGGAGCTGTTTTTT.

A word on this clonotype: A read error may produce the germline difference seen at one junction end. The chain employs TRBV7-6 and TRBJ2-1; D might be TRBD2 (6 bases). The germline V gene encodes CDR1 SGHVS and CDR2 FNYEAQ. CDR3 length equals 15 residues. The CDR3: CASSWGPGLNNEQFF. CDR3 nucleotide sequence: TGCGCCAGCAGCTGGGGCCCGGGACTTAACAATGAGCAGTTCTTC. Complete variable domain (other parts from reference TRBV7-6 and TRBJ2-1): GAGVSQSPRYKVTKRGQDVALRCDPISGHVSLYWYRQALGQGPEFLTYFNYEAQQDKSGLPNDRFSAERPEGSISTLTIQRTEQRDSAMYRCASSWGPGLNNEQFFGPGTRLTVL.

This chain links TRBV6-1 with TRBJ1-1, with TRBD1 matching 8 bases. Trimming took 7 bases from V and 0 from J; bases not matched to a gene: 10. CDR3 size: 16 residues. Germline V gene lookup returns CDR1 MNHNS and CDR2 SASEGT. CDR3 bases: TGTGCCAGCACATCCCCGCAGGGGGCCGTGAACACTGAAGCTTTCTTT. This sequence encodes CASTSPQGAVNTEAFF.

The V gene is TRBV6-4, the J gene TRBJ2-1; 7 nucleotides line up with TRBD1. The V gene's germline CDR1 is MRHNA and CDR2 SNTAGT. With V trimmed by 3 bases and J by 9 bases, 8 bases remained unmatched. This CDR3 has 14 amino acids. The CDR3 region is CASSEETGHVEQFF. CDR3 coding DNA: TGTGCCAGCAGTGAGGAGACAGGGCATGTTGAGCAGTTCTTC.